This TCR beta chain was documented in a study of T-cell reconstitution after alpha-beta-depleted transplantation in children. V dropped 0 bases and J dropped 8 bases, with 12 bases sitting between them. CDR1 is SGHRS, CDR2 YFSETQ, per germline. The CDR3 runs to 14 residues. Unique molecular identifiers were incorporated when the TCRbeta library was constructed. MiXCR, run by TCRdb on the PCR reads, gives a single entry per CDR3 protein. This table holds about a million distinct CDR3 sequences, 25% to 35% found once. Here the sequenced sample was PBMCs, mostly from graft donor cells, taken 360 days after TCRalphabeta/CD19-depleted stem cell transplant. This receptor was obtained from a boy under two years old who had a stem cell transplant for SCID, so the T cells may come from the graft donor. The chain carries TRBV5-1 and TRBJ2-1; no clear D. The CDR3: CASSLGTLQDEQFF. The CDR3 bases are TGCGCCAGCAGCTTGGGGACCTTGCAGGATGAGCAGTTCTTC.